The clone carrying this TCR beta chain was seen a handful of times. The data were taken from a study of blood T cell repertoires in COVID-19. In the study overall: Some COVID-19 samples were acute and others convalescent; all came from the United States, Italy and Spain.

The CDR3 loop spans 14 amino acids. V lost 1 base and J 0 bases, leaving 6 bases between the germline ends. Germline lookup yields CDR1 LGHDT and CDR2 YNNKEL (reference sequence). Authors' data handling: Estimated nucleated cell counts came from reference gene primer amplification. Only in-frame clones appear in the TCRdb table, and some are missing; sequencing was by immunoSEQ multiplex PCR. That table supplies the V and J calls and clone size; D and trimming were determined from the DNA. The table records more than 150,000 clones, 86% of them present only once. The sequencing sample was made of peripheral blood. The sequence came from a man aged 70-80 years with active or convalescent COVID-19. The chain couples TRBV3-1 (or the pseudogene TRBV3-2) to TRBJ1-1; a weak D match, TRBD1 (5 bases). The CDR3 reads CASSQGGVNTEAFF. The CDR3 coding sequence is TGTGCCAGCAGCCAAGGGGGGGTGAACACTGAAGCTTTCTTT.